The 10 T cell receptor beta chains in this list originate from one sample, sequenced in a study of T cell changes during pregnancy in multiple sclerosis (dated by TCRdb to the late 2010s). Libraries were prepared through the immunoSEQ multiplex PCR assay. TCRdb obtained this table from immuneACCESS and retained in-frame rearrangements with V and J assigned. These tables miss some clones; where compared with another copy, unresolved V genes account for less than half of the shortfall, and the remainder is unexplained. A total of some 70,000 clones appear in this sample, around nine tenths of them only once. The ten largest clones capture less than 5.5% of the sample. Source: CD8+ T cells from peripheral blood mononuclear cells, taken before pregnancy. These receptors were obtained from a female donor with multiple sclerosis, enrolled in a pregnancy study.

V and J are TRBV6-6 and TRBJ2-5; D ambiguous. The CDR3 contains 14 residues. Germline V gives CDR1 MNHNY, CDR2 SVGAGI (reference sequence). V gave up 0 bases and J gave up 1 base, with 6 bases separating them. CDR3 in DNA: TGTGCCAGCAGTTACTCGGGCAGCCAAGAGACCCAGTACTTC. Amino acid sequence: CASSYSGSQETQYF.

The rearrangement joins TRBV5-1 to TRBJ2-1, with D unresolved. The V and J ends lost 4 bases and 0 bases respectively, with 11 bases between them. Germline V gene data show CDR1 as SGHRS and CDR2 as YFSETQ. There are 15 residues in the CDR3. CDR3 loop: CASSHTEASYNEQFF. The CDR3 bases are TGCGCCAGCAGCCATACTGAGGCCTCCTACAATGAGCAGTTCTTC.

Only a few counts were recorded for this clone. This chain links TRBV4-2 with TRBJ2-2; possible D gene TRBD2, 6 bases. V lost 1 base and J lost 2, with 17 bases in between. Germline V CDR1 and CDR2: LGHNA, YNFKEQ. The CDR3 is 18 amino acids. The CDR3 protein is CASSQGGDSGPNTGELFF. The DNA of the CDR3 is TGTGCCAGCAGCCAAGGAGGTGATAGCGGACCTAACACCGGGGAGCTGTTTTTT.

The J gene is TRBJ2-2, the V gene TRBV5-1, with 7 bases fitting TRBD1. This CDR3 has 13 residues. CDR1 SGHRS and CDR2 YFSETQ come from the germline V gene. V lost 2 bases and J lost 6; bases outside the gene matches: 1. CDR3 loop: CASSLQGSGELFF. CDR3 bases: TGCGCCAGCAGCTTACAGGGGTCCGGGGAGCTGTTTTTT.

CDR3: CASSTTGGGYGYTF. CDR3 bases: TGTGCCAGCAGTACAACAGGGGGCGGCTATGGCTACACCTTC. This sequence joins TRBV6-1 and TRBJ1-2; TRBD1 agrees at 9 bases. The V gene's germline CDR1 is MNHNS and CDR2 SASEGT. The trim removed 5 bases at V and 4 bases at J, leaving 5 bases unmatched. CDR3 length equals 14 residues.

The chain couples TRBV11-2 to TRBJ1-3; D not resolved. Germline CDR1 SGHAT, CDR2 FQNNGV. Trimming removed 2 bases from V and 1 base from J, with 18 bases in between. CDR3 size: 18 residues. CDR3 bases: TGTGCCAGCAGCTTATTTGTATCGGCAGGCCCATCTGGAAACACCATATATTTT. Translated: CASSLFVSAGPSGNTIYF.

The rearrangement joins TRBV18 to TRBJ2-5; D uncertain. The germline gives CDR1 KGHSH, CDR2 LQKENI. This CDR3 has 14 amino acids. V lost 3 bases and J lost 5, with 13 bases in between. The CDR3 sequence: CASSPTTHWETQYF. DNA of the CDR3: TGTGCCAGCTCACCGACAACTCATTGGGAGACCCAGTACTTC.

This chain uses TRBV27 with TRBJ1-2, with 8 bases identical to TRBD1. The CDR3 is 14 residues long. Germline trimming cut 5 bases from V and 5 bases from J; bases unmatched to any gene: 7. Germline V gene sequence: CDR1 MNHEY, CDR2 SMNVEV (reference sequence). CDR3 nucleotide sequence: TGTGCCAGCAGTACCGGACAGGGCCAGTATGGCTACACCTTC. Translated, it gives CASSTGQGQYGYTF.

This clone occurred a few times. V gene TRBV6-4 combines with J gene TRBJ2-3; TRBD1 matches at 8 bases. The ends lost 0 bases at V and 1 base at J; junction bases unmatched: 0. The V gene's germline CDR1 is MRHNA and CDR2 SNTAGT. This CDR3 has 15 residues. The CDR3, as DNA: TGTGCCAGCAGTGACTCGGGACAGGGCACAGATACGCAGTATTTT. The encoded protein is CASSDSGQGTDTQYF.

The gene calls are TRBV29-1 and TRBJ1-2; maybe TRBD1 (5 bases). The CDR3 contains 13 residues. Trimming took 0 bases from V and 4 from J, leaving 9 bases between them. CDR1 and CDR2 from the germline V gene are SQVTM and ANQGSEA. The CDR3 loop is CSVEDQGGYGYTF. The CDR3 region has the DNA TGCAGCGTTGAAGACCAGGGTGGCTATGGCTACACCTTC.